This is a list of T cell receptor beta chains from one sample in a study of cytomegalovirus exposure and HLA in healthy donors. Measured with immunoSEQ multiplex PCR; TCRdb has only the in-frame clones, and not every one. Of about 98,000 clones listed, around 70% are singletons. The sequenced material came from PBMCs. These receptors were collected from a man aged 50-60 years in good health and CMV-seronegative. Both conserved end residues are part of each CDR3. Fields, in order: V gene, D gene, clone size, J gene, CDR3 DNA, CDR3 protein. The D gene is left open where the match is weak. A row's size may be missing; if present it is once, few, many or a size class.

v_gene: TRBV6-1
d_gene: .
abundance: .
j_gene: TRBJ2-1
CDR3nt: TGTGCCAGCAGTGAGTCGGGGAACAATGAGCAGTTCTTC
CDR3aa: CASSESGNNEQFF

v_gene: TRBV4-1
d_gene: .
abundance: once
j_gene: TRBJ2-3
CDR3nt: TGCGCCAGCAGCCAAGACGGAACAGTGGCAGATACGCAGTATTTT
CDR3aa: CASSQDGTVADTQYF

v_gene: TRBV6-1
d_gene: .
abundance: .
j_gene: TRBJ2-1
CDR3nt: TGTGCCAGCAGTGGTTGGGGGACTGCCTCCTACAATGAGCAGTTCTTC
CDR3aa: CASSGWGTASYNEQFF

v_gene: TRBV7-9
d_gene: .
abundance: .
j_gene: TRBJ2-5
CDR3nt: TGTGCCAGCAGGCATAGCCTAAAAGAGACCCAGTACTTC
CDR3aa: CASRHSLKETQYF

v_gene: TRBV29-1
d_gene: TRBD1
abundance: .
j_gene: TRBJ1-1
CDR3nt: TGCAGCGTGAGGACAGGGAACACTGAAGCTTTCTTT
CDR3aa: CSVRTGNTEAFF

v_gene: TRBV9
d_gene: TRBD2
abundance: .
j_gene: TRBJ2-5
CDR3nt: TGTGCCAGCAGCGAAGGGGCCGGGACTAGCGGGGGGGCCCTCCAAGAGACCCAGTACTTC
CDR3aa: CASSEGAGTSGGALQETQYF

v_gene: TRBV6-5
d_gene: .
abundance: few
j_gene: TRBJ2-5
CDR3nt: TGTGCCAGCAGTTCCTGGGAGAAGGAGACCCAGTACTTC
CDR3aa: CASSSWEKETQYF

v_gene: TRBV18
d_gene: TRBD2
abundance: .
j_gene: TRBJ2-1
CDR3nt: TGTGCCAGCTCACCGGGGAGGGACAATGAGCAGTTCTTC
CDR3aa: CASSPGRDNEQFF

v_gene: TRBV6-5
d_gene: TRBD1
abundance: once
j_gene: TRBJ1-4
CDR3nt: TGTGCCAGCAGTCTTTCCGGGACAGCAAATGAAAAACTGTTTTTT
CDR3aa: CASSLSGTANEKLFF

v_gene: TRBV18
d_gene: TRBD1
abundance: .
j_gene: TRBJ2-3
CDR3nt: TGTGCCAGCTCTCGTCTACAGGGGGCGGTAGATACGCAGTATTTT
CDR3aa: CASSRLQGAVDTQYF

v_gene: TRBV6-1
d_gene: TRBD1
abundance: .
j_gene: TRBJ1-1
CDR3nt: TGTGCCAGCAGTCCGACAGGGGCGAACACTGAAGCTTTCTTT
CDR3aa: CASSPTGANTEAFF

v_gene: TRBV4-1
d_gene: .
abundance: .
j_gene: TRBJ1-4
CDR3nt: TGCGCCAGCAGCCAAGATTGGGCAAATCGGAATGAAAAACTGTTTTTT
CDR3aa: CASSQDWANRNEKLFF

v_gene: TRBV5-6
d_gene: TRBD1
abundance: few
j_gene: TRBJ2-7
CDR3nt: TGTGCCAGCAGCTTGTTAACAGGGGGTTACGAGCAGTACTTC
CDR3aa: CASSLLTGGYEQYF

v_gene: TRBV15
d_gene: TRBD1
abundance: .
j_gene: TRBJ2-1
CDR3nt: TGTGCCACCAGCAGAGGGCAGGGGGTTGTCAATGAGCAGTTCTTC
CDR3aa: CATSRGQGVVNEQFF

v_gene: TRBV5-4
d_gene: TRBD1
abundance: .
j_gene: TRBJ1-6
CDR3nt: TGTGCCAGCAGCCCGACAGGGGGCTATAATTCACCCCTCCACTTT
CDR3aa: CASSPTGGYNSPLHF

v_gene: TRBV7-9
d_gene: TRBD1
abundance: once
j_gene: TRBJ1-2
CDR3nt: TGTGCCAGCAGCCCGGACAGGGGAAGGGATGGCTACACCTTC
CDR3aa: CASSPDRGRDGYTF

v_gene: TRBV6-1
d_gene: TRBD1
abundance: .
j_gene: TRBJ1-2
CDR3nt: TGTGCCAGCAGTGGGACAGGGCGTTTAACTAACTATGGCTACACCTTC
CDR3aa: CASSGTGRLTNYGYTF

v_gene: TRBV4-3
d_gene: .
abundance: medium-sized
j_gene: TRBJ2-3
CDR3nt: TGCGCCAGCAGCCAGTTGCCGGGAGTCAATTCAGATACGCAGTATTTT
CDR3aa: CASSQLPGVNSDTQYF